One sample yielded the 20 T cell receptor beta chains listed below, sequenced in a study of CD8 T cells in ankylosing spondylitis. TCRdb recomputed calls from the 5' RACE reads with MiXCR, one row per CDR3 protein. The data show more than 6,500 distinct CDR3 sequences, roughly 8.7% seen once. Source material: blood, either unsorted or a sorted T cell fraction (not recorded which). The receptors here all came from a male donor with ankylosing spondylitis or in good health (not recorded which).

The chain has TRBV7-9 and TRBJ2-2; D may be TRBD2 (6 bases). In germline, CDR1 is SEHNR, CDR2 FQNEAQ (reference sequence). The CDR3 has 15 residues. With 0 bases removed from V and 4 bases from J, the gap between germline ends came to 9 bases. The CDR3 loop reads CASSLAAGPTGELFF. The CDR3 bases are TGTGCCAGCAGCTTAGCGGCGGGACCCACCGGGGAGCTGTTTTTT.

This clonotype was counted between two and nine times. The rearrangement links TRBV9 to TRBJ2-2, with TRBD2 identical over 7 bases. CDR1 and CDR2 (germline): SGDLS, YYNGEE. V was clipped by 4 bases and J by 5 bases; unmatched bases: 11. The CDR3 has 16 amino acids. For the CDR3, the DNA is TGTGCCAGCAGCCCTCCAGGGTGGGGGGGGACCGGGGAGCTGTTTTTT. This translates into CASSPPGWGGTGELFF.

This clonotype has ten or more counts. The V call is TRBV9, the J call TRBJ2-5; D gene uncertain. The CDR3 is 16 residues long. The V gene's germline CDR1 is SGDLS and CDR2 YYNGEE. V was shortened by 0 bases and J by 1 base, with 13 bases between the two germline ends. In nucleotides, the CDR3 is TGTGCCAGCAGCGTAGCTAATTCAGGTCCCCAAGAGACCCAGTACTTC. It is translated as CASSVANSGPQETQYF.

The chain links TRBV9 to TRBJ2-1; a weak D match, TRBD1 (5 bases). Per the germline V gene, CDR1 is SGDLS and CDR2 is YYNGEE. Trimming left V 1 base short and J 8 bases short, with 7 bases between. CDR3 length: 12 amino acids. This chain's CDR3 is CASSVLGDEQFF. Here the CDR3 DNA reads TGTGCCAGCAGCGTACTAGGGGATGAGCAGTTCTTC.

This clonotype was counted many times. The chain is built from TRBV9 and TRBJ2-5, with 9 bases aligning to TRBD2. The CDR3 contains 16 residues. V shed 0 bases and J 5 bases; nucleotides not matched to a gene: 8. Looked up from germline, CDR1 is SGDLS and CDR2 is YYNGEE. CDR3 loop: CASSVEAGGPSETQYF. The CDR3 DNA sequence: TGTGCCAGCAGCGTAGAGGCGGGAGGGCCGAGTGAGACCCAGTACTTC.

This clonotype was seen more than once but under ten times. V usage is TRBV9 and J usage is TRBJ2-3; 7 nucleotides line up with TRBD1. Trimming took 0 bases from V and 2 from J; bases not matched to a gene: 6. Per germline, CDR1 SGDLS and CDR2 YYNGEE. CDR3 size: 16 residues. This CDR3 reads CASSVGDSSFTDTQYF. CDR3 coding DNA: TGTGCCAGCAGCGTAGGGGACAGTTCGTTCACAGATACGCAGTATTTT.

The chain uses TRBV9 and TRBJ2-3; possible D gene TRBD2, 6 bases. The CDR3 length is 17 residues. Between the trimmed V and J ends, which lost 0 bases and 2 bases, there was a span of 16 bases. Germline-derived CDR1 and CDR2 are SGDLS and YYNGEE. CDR3 sequence: CASSVEAGTGSTDTQYF. The CDR3 DNA reads as TGTGCCAGCAGCGTAGAGGCAGGGACTGGCTCCACAGATACGCAGTATTTT.

This clonotype is medium-sized. V gene TRBV9 combines with J gene TRBJ2-3; D unclear. Trimming took off 0 bases at V and 4 bases at J, with 12 bases between the two ends. Germline assignment: CDR1 SGDLS and CDR2 YYNGEE. CDR3 length: 15 residues. CDR3 bases: TGTGCCAGCAGCGTAGAGGGCACCCGGGCAGATACGCAGTATTTT. It yields the protein CASSVEGTRADTQYF.

This clonotype appeared many times. J is TRBJ2-3 and V is TRBV9; 14 nucleotides agree with TRBD2. The CDR3 loop spans 19 amino acids. V trimming: 4 bases; J trimming: 8 bases; junction bases outside the gene matches: 18. Germline loops: CDR1 SGDLS, CDR2 YYNGEE. The CDR3 DNA sequence: TGTGCCAGCAGCAATACCGGGACTAGCGGGAGTACTCCTAGGGTTACGCAGTATTTT. Its protein product is CASSNTGTSGSTPRVTQYF. The variable domain in full, completed from reference TRBV9 and TRBJ2-3, reads DSGVTQTPKHLITATGQRVTLRCSPRSGDLSVYWYQQSLDQGLQFLIQYYNGEERAKGNILERFSAQQFPDLHSELNLSSLELGDSALYFCASSNTGTSGSTPRVTQYFGPGTRLTVL.

V and J are TRBV9 and TRBJ2-3, with 9 bases lining up with TRBD1. The CDR3 runs 19 residues. Germline loops: CDR1 SGDLS, CDR2 YYNGEE. V shed 1 base, J shed 0 bases, and the junction held 12 bases outside the gene matches. CDR3 sequence: CASSVRSELGTGSTDTQYF. Here the CDR3 DNA reads TGTGCCAGCAGCGTAAGGTCAGAGCTGGGGACAGGGAGCACAGATACGCAGTATTTT.

By share of the sample, this clonotype is medium-sized. The gene calls are TRBV9 and TRBJ2-5; D perhaps matches TRBD1 (6 bases). V lost 4 bases, J lost 0 bases, and 10 bases lay in between. CDR3 length equals 14 residues. Germline CDR1 is SGDLS and CDR2 is YYNGEE. CDR3 loop: CASSHRQDQETQYF. DNA for the CDR3: TGTGCCAGCAGCCACCGACAGGACCAAGAGACCCAGTACTTC. Filled out from reference TRBV9 and TRBJ2-5, the complete variable domain reads DSGVTQTPKHLITATGQRVTLRCSPRSGDLSVYWYQQSLDQGLQFLIQYYNGEERAKGNILERFSAQQFPDLHSELNLSSLELGDSALYFCASSHRQDQETQYFGPGTRLLVL.

The table lists this clonotype with a few counts. This chain uses TRBV9 with TRBJ1-1; 7 bases align to TRBD1. Looked up from germline, CDR1 is SGDLS and CDR2 is YYNGEE. This CDR3 has 15 amino acids. V lost 3 bases, J lost 4 bases, and 9 bases stayed unmatched. The CDR3 DNA reads as TGTGCCAGCAGCGCCCCGACAGGGAGTTCCACTGAAGCTTTCTTT. Amino acid sequence: CASSAPTGSSTEAFF. Drawing the rest from reference TRBV9 and TRBJ1-1, the complete variable domain is DSGVTQTPKHLITATGQRVTLRCSPRSGDLSVYWYQQSLDQGLQFLIQYYNGEERAKGNILERFSAQQFPDLHSELNLSSLELGDSALYFCASSAPTGSSTEAFFGQGTRLTVV.

This chain joins TRBV9 and TRBJ2-1; the D is unclear. Per the germline V gene, CDR1 is SGDLS and CDR2 is YYNGEE. The CDR3 has 12 residues. The V and J ends lost 4 bases and 1 base respectively, with 3 bases between them. The CDR3 nucleotides read TGTGCCAGCAGCCGGTCCTACAATGAGCAGTTCTTC. Protein sequence: CASSRSYNEQFF.

Relative to its sample, this clonotype is medium-sized (0.01 to 0.1%). The chain employs TRBV9 and TRBJ2-3; D unclear. Germline-derived CDR1 and CDR2 are SGDLS and YYNGEE. Trimming took off 7 bases at V and 0 bases at J, with 3 bases between the two ends. CDR3 length: 11 amino acids. The CDR3 sequence: CASSSTDTQYF. In nucleotides, the CDR3 is TGTGCCAGCTCAAGCACAGATACGCAGTATTTT.

In this sample, this clonotype turned up many times. The genes are TRBV9 and TRBJ2-3, with unresolved D. The CDR3 runs 13 residues. The V gene lost 3 bases and the J gene lost 6 bases, with 11 bases spanning the gap. Looked up from germline, CDR1 is SGDLS and CDR2 is YYNGEE. CDR3 sequence: CASSALLGDTQYF. CDR3 bases: TGTGCCAGCAGCGCCCTTCTGGGGGATACGCAGTATTTT.

This clonotype was observed a few times. The J gene is TRBJ2-1, the V gene TRBV9; the match to TRBD2 covers 8 bases. J was trimmed by 9 bases and V by 6 bases; bases with no gene match: 8. Germline V lookup: CDR1 SGDLS, CDR2 YYNGEE. This CDR3 contains 13 residues. In nucleotides, the CDR3 is TGTGCCAGCACCCCCGGGGGGGGCGGTGAGCAGTTCTTC. Encoded protein: CASTPGGGGEQFF.

This clonotype was seen a handful of times. The chain carries TRBV9 and TRBJ2-5; 7 positions agree with TRBD2. From germline, CDR1 is SGDLS and CDR2 YYNGEE. The CDR3 totals 14 residues. The trim removed 0 bases at V and 5 bases at J, leaving 4 bases unmatched. CDR3 amino acids: CASSVGGGRETQYF. The CDR3 nucleotides read TGTGCCAGCAGCGTAGGGGGGGGACGGGAGACCCAGTACTTC.

This clonotype has at least ten counts. The rearrangement joins TRBV9 to TRBJ2-1; D is possibly TRBD2 (5 bases). V gave up 0 bases and J gave up 6 bases, with 19 bases separating them. Germline V lookup: CDR1 SGDLS, CDR2 YYNGEE. The CDR3 extends over 17 amino acids. Here the CDR3 reads CASSVDPIPGYSNEQFF. DNA of the CDR3: TGTGCCAGCAGCGTAGATCCTATTCCGGGATACAGCAATGAGCAGTTCTTC.

This clonotype was counted ten times or more. V gene TRBV9 combines with J gene TRBJ2-1; TRBD2 aligns across 7 bases. J was trimmed by 5 bases and V by 0 bases; bases with no gene match: 5. This CDR3 has 15 residues. CDR1 is SGDLS and CDR2 is YYNGEE in the germline V gene. Here the CDR3 DNA reads TGTGCCAGCAGCGTAGGGGGGGAGGGCAACAATGAGCAGTTCTTC. Its protein is CASSVGGEGNNEQFF.

The chain uses TRBV9 and TRBJ2-1, with 7 bases that match TRBD1. V was pared by 0 bases and J by 3 bases, with 3 bases of the junction left unmatched. This CDR3 is 15 amino acids long. Germline V lookup: CDR1 SGDLS, CDR2 YYNGEE. DNA of the CDR3: TGTGCCAGCAGCGTAGGAGGGGACAGCTACAATGAGCAGTTCTTC. It is translated as CASSVGGDSYNEQFF.